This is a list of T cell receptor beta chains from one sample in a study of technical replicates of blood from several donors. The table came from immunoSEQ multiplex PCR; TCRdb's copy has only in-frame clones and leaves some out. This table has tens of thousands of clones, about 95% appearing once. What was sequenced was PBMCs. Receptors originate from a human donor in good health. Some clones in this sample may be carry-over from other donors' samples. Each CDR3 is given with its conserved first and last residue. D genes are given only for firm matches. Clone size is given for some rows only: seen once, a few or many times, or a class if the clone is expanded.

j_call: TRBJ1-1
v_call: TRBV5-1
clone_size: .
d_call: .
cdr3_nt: TGCGCCAGCAGCAGGGGCACTGAAGCTTTCTTT
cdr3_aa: CASSRGTEAFF

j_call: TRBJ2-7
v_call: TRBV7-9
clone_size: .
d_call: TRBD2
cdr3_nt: TGTGCCAGCAGCGGGGGACTACCTCACTACGAGCAGTACTTC
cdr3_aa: CASSGGLPHYEQYF

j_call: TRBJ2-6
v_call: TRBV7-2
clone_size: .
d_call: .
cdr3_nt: TGTGCCAGCAGCTACAGGGACTCTGGGGCCAACGTCCTGACTTTC
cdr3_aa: CASSYRDSGANVLTF

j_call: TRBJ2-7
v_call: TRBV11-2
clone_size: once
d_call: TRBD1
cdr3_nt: TGTGCCAGCAGCTTAAGGGGGCAGTCCTACGAGCAGTACTTC
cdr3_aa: CASSLRGQSYEQYF

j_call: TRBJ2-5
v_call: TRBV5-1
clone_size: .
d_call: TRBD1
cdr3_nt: TGCGCCAGCAGCCAAGCGACAGGGCTGGTGGAGACCCAGTACTTC
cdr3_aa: CASSQATGLVETQYF

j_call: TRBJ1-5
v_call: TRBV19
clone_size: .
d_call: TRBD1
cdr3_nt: TGTGCCAGTATTGGCGGACAGGGATTATGGCCCCAGCATTTT
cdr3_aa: CASIGGQGLWPQHF

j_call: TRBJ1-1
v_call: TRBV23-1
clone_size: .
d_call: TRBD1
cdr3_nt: TGCGCCAGCAGTCTCCCGACAGGGAGGAACACTGAAGCTTTCTTT
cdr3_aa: CASSLPTGRNTEAFF

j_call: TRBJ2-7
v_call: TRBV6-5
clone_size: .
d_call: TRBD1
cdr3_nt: TGTGCCAGCAGTCTGACAGGGTCCGAGCAGTACTTC
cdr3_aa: CASSLTGSEQYF

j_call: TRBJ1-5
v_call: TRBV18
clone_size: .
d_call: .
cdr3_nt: TGTGCCAGCTCACCACAGGGAGGGGGGCCCCAGCATTTT
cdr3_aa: CASSPQGGGPQHF

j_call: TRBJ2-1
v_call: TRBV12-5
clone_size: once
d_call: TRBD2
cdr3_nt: TGTGCTAGTGGTGAAAGCGGGGGTGTTAGTGAGCAGTTCTTC
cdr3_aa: CASGESGGVSEQFF

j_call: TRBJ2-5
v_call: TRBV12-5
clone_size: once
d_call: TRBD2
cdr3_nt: TGTGCTAGTGGTGTAGCTAGCGGGAGCCGGCCGGGGACCCAGTACTTC
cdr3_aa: CASGVASGSRPGTQYF

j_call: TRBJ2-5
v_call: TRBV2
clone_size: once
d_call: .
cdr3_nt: TGTGCCAGCAGAGCTACCGGGGTCTACCAAGAGACCCAGTACTTC
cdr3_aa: CASRATGVYQETQYF

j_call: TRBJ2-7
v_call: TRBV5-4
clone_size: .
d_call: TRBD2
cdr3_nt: TGTGCCAGCAGCCCCGGGACTAGCGGGAGGGCCTACGAGCAGTACTTC
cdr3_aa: CASSPGTSGRAYEQYF

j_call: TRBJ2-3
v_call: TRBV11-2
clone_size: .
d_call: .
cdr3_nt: TGTGCCAGCAGCTTGGTCGGGAGAGACACAGATACGCAGTATTTT
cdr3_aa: CASSLVGRDTDTQYF

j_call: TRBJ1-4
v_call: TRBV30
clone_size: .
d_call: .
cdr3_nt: TGTGCCTGGAGTCCAGGGTTCTCTAATGAAAAACTGTTTTTT
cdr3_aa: CAWSPGFSNEKLFF

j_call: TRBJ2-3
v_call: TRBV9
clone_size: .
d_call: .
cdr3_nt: TGTGCCAGCAGCGTAGATGGGCAGACAGATACGCAGTATTTT
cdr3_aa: CASSVDGQTDTQYF

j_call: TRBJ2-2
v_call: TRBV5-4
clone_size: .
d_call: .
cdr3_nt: TGTGCCAGCAGCTTGGCAGGGGTTACCGGGGAGCTGTTTTTT
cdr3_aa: CASSLAGVTGELFF

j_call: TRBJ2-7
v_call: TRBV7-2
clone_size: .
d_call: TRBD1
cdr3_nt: TGTGCCAGCAGCTTAGGCCGACAGGGCTACGAGCAGTACTTC
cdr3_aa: CASSLGRQGYEQYF

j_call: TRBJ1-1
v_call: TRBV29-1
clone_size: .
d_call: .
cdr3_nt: TGCAGCGTTGATGGGAGTCATACTGAAGCTTTCTTT
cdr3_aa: CSVDGSHTEAFF

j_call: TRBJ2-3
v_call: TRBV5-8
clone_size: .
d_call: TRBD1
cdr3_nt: TGTGCCAGCAGCTTAGTCGTCGGGACAGGCACCGATACGCAGTATTTT
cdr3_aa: CASSLVVGTGTDTQYF

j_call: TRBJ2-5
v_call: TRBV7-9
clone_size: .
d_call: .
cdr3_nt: TGTGCCAGCAGCTCGTGGGCAGGGCAAGAGACCCAGTACTTC
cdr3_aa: CASSSWAGQETQYF

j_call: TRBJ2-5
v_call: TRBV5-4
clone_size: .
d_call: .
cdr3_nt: TGTGCCAGCAGCGATACACCTCAGGAGACCCAGTACTTC
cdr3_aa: CASSDTPQETQYF

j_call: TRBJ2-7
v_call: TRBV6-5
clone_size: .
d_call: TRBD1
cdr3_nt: TGTGCCAGCAGTTCGAACAGGGGCGGGGAGCAGTACTTC
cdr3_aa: CASSSNRGGEQYF

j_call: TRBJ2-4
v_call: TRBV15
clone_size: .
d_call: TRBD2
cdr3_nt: TGTGCCCCCTCGATGGCGGGGGGCCCCCGGAACTTC
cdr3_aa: CAPSMAGGPRNF

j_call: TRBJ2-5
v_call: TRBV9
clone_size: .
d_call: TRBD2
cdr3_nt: TGTGCCAGCAGTGAGGGGACTAGCGGGAGGGCGGAGACCCAGTACTTC
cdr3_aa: CASSEGTSGRAETQYF

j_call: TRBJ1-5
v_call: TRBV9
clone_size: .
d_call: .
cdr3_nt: TGTGCCAGCAGCGTAGATGGAGGGTACTCTCAGCCCCAGCATTTT
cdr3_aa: CASSVDGGYSQPQHF

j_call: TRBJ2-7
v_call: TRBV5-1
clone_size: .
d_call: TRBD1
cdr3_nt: TGCGCCAGCAGCCCTAGACAGGGGCCCTACGAGCAGTACTTC
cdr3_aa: CASSPRQGPYEQYF

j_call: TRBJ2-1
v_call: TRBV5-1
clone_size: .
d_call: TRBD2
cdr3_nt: TGCGCCAGCAGCCCGGGACTAGCGGGAGTAGGCGGCTCCTACAATGAGCAGTTCTTC
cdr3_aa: CASSPGLAGVGGSYNEQFF

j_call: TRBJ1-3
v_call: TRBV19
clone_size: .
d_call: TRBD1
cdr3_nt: TGTGCCAGTACCCCTCTGGACAGGGCAGGTCGAGACACCATATATTTT
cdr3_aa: CASTPLDRAGRDTIYF

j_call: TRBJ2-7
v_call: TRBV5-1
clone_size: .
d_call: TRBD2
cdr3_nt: TGCGCCAGCAGCATTACTAGCGGGGGGCCAAACTACGAGCAGTACTTC
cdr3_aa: CASSITSGGPNYEQYF

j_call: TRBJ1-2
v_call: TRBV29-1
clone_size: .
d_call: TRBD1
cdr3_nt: TGCAGCGTTGAAGGCGGGACAGGGGGCGTCTATGGCTACACCTTC
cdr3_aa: CSVEGGTGGVYGYTF

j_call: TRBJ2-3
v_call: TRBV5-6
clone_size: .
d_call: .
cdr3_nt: TGTGCCAGCAGCTTGAGGAGCCTTCGCACAGATACGCAGTATTTT
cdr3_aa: CASSLRSLRTDTQYF

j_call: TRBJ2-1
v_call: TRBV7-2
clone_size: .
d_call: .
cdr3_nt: TGTGCCAGCAGCTTCAGGGTGAATGAGCAGTTCTTC
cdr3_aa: CASSFRVNEQFF

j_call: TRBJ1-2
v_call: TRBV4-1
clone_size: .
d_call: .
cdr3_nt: TGCGCCAGCAGCCAAGATAGGGAGACTTATGGCTACACCTTC
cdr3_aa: CASSQDRETYGYTF

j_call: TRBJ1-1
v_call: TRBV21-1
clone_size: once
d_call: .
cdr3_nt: TGTGCCAGCAGCAAAGAAGGACTTTGGGCGTCGGAAGCTTTCTTT
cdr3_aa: CASSKEGLWASEAFF

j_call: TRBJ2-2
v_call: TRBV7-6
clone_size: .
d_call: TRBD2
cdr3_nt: TGTGCCAGCAGCTTAGAATCCAGCGGGGGGGCTCTAACCGGGGAGCTGTTTTTT
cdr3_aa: CASSLESSGGALTGELFF

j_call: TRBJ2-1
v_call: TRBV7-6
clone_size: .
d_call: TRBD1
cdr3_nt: TGTGCCAGCAGCCCCCTGGTAGGGGGCGTTCAGAGTGAGCAGTTCTTC
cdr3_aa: CASSPLVGGVQSEQFF

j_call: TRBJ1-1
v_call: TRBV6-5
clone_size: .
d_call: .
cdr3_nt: TGTGCCAGCAGTTACTCACAGGGTCTCCTCACTGAAGCTTTCTTT
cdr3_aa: CASSYSQGLLTEAFF

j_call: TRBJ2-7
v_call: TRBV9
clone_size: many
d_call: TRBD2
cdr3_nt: TGTGCCAGCAGCGCCGGGGGACTAGCGGGAGTCCCTCGGTCCTACGAGCAGTACTTC
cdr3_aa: CASSAGGLAGVPRSYEQYF

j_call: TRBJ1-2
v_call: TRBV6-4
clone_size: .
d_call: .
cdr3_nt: TGTGCCAGCAGAGCGGGATTTAACTATGGCTACACCTTC
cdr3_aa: CASRAGFNYGYTF

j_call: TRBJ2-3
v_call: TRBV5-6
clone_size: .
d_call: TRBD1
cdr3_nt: TGTGCCAGCAGCATAGGACAGGGAAGGACAGATACGCAGTATTTT
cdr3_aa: CASSIGQGRTDTQYF

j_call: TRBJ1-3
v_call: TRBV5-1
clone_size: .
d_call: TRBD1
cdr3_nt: TGCGCCAGCAGCTCTGGACAGGGGGCGACTGGAAACACCATATATTTT
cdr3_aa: CASSSGQGATGNTIYF